The 10 T cell receptor beta chains in this list originate from one sample, sequenced in a study of blood T cell repertoires in COVID-19. The repertoire was sequenced with immunoSEQ multiplex PCR; TCRdb's copy has only in-frame clones and lacks some. This table holds about 97,000 clones, around 85% found once. Sequencing used peripheral blood. The receptors stem from a woman in her seventies with active or convalescent COVID-19.

This clone has just a few counts. This chain uses TRBV2 with TRBJ1-5; 9 nucleotides align to TRBD1. In germline, CDR1 is SNHLY, CDR2 FYNNEI. The length of the CDR3 is 17 residues. Trimming removed 4 bases from V and 5 bases from J; junction bases left unmatched: 12. For the CDR3, the DNA is TGTGCCAGCAGTGGCTCAGTGAACAGGGGGCATCATCAGCCCCAGCATTTT. Translating it yields CASSGSVNRGHHQPQHF.

This rearrangement joins TRBV7-6 to TRBJ2-5; 10 nucleotides line up with TRBD1. CDR1 is SGHVS and CDR2 is FNYEAQ in the germline V gene. This CDR3 region has 15 residues. Trimming removed 5 bases from V and 5 bases from J; junction bases left unmatched: 8. The CDR3 loop is CASSPGQGPGETQYF. CDR3 sequence (DNA): TGTGCCAGCAGCCCGGGACAGGGGCCGGGGGAGACCCAGTACTTC.

The rearrangement joins TRBV7-9 to TRBJ1-2; no definite D call. The CDR3 has 16 amino acids. The germline V gene has CDR1 SEHNR and CDR2 FQNEAQ (reference sequence). Trimming left V 0 bases short and J 0 bases short, with 11 bases between. The CDR3 DNA follows: TGTGCCAGCAGCTTAGCGCTCGGAGTTGCTAACTATGGCTACACCTTC. Its translation: CASSLALGVANYGYTF.

The V and J genes are TRBV7-2 and TRBJ2-7, with D perhaps matching TRBD2 (6 bases). Trimming shortened V by 5 bases and J by 2 bases, and 19 bases separated the two germline ends. The germline V gene encodes CDR1 SGHTA and CDR2 FQGNSA. The CDR3 loop spans 16 amino acids. CDR3 in amino acids: CASSPRVADKTYEQYF. The CDR3 DNA reads as TGTGCCAGCAGCCCTAGGGTAGCGGATAAAACCTACGAGCAGTACTTC.

The CDR3 is CASSLGYRTYEQYF. Written as DNA, the CDR3 is TGTGCCAGCAGCTTGGGTTACAGGACCTACGAGCAGTACTTC. This sequence joins TRBV13 and TRBJ2-7, with a possible D match to TRBD1 (5 bases). Trimming shortened V by 3 bases and J by 2 bases, and 11 bases separated the two germline ends. This CDR3 is 14 amino acids long. Germline V gene sequence: CDR1 PRHDT, CDR2 FYEKMQ (reference sequence).

The V gene is TRBV21-1, the J gene TRBJ1-1. TRBV21-1 is given as a pseudogene. The CDR3 loop spans 15 amino acids. CDR3 DNA: TGTGCCAGCAACCTTTCGTCCGGGGTGAACACTGAAGCTTTCTTT. This encodes CASNLSSGVNTEAFF.

The chain has TRBV3-1 (or the pseudogene TRBV3-2) and TRBJ1-4, with D maybe TRBD1 (6 bases). The CDR3 is 14 amino acids. V lost 3 bases and J lost 5, with 10 bases in between. The germline V gene has CDR1 LGHDT and CDR2 YNNKEL (reference sequence). CDR3 coding DNA: TGTGCCAGCAGCCAGGGGCAGGGGAATGAAAAACTGTTTTTT. Translating it yields CASSQGQGNEKLFF.

This sequence joins TRBV30 and TRBJ2-1; 7 bases align to TRBD1. Trimming at V came to 4 bases and at J to 7 bases, leaving 7 bases not matched to a gene. Germline V lookup: CDR1 GTSNPN, CDR2 SVGIG (reference sequence). This CDR3 region has 13 residues. CDR3 sequence (DNA): TGTGCCTGGAATAACAGGGGTGGGAATGAGCAGTTCTTC. This gives the protein CAWNNRGGNEQFF.

This clone was counted between two and nine times. The chain's CDR3 is CASSQRGLHYGYTF. CDR3 in DNA: TGTGCCAGCAGCCAAAGGGGGCTGCACTATGGCTACACCTTC. The rearrangement joins TRBV3-1 (or the pseudogene TRBV3-2) to TRBJ1-2; 7 positions match TRBD1. The V gene end was trimmed by 2 bases and the J gene end by 3 bases; junction bases not matched to a gene: 3. This CDR3 spans 14 amino acids. Germline values: CDR1 LGHDT, CDR2 YNNKEL (reference sequence).

The chain uses TRBV19 and TRBJ1-6, with D unresolved. The CDR3 is made up of 14 amino acids. From germline, CDR1 is LNHDA and CDR2 SQIVND (reference sequence). Trimming stripped 5 bases from V and 6 bases from J, with 11 bases between. The CDR3 here is CASSSQPVNSPLHF. CDR3 nucleotides: TGTGCCAGTAGTTCTCAACCGGTTAATTCACCCCTCCACTTT.